A selection of T cell receptor beta chains follows, all from one sample in a study of somatic mutations in cytotoxic T cells in rheumatoid arthritis. Profiling relied on immunoSEQ multiplex PCR, and the TCRdb table lists in-frame clones only, not all of them. The sample has roughly 13,000 clones, approximately 69% seen once. The sample was CD8+ T cells sorted from blood. These receptors came from an adult with rheumatoid arthritis. Both conserved end residues are part of each CDR3. The D gene is left open where the match is weak. Part of the rows lack a size; the others show once, few, many or a class for expanded clones.

V: TRBV7-9; D: -; size: -; J: TRBJ2-7; DNA: TGTGCCAGCAGCTTAATGAACTACGAGCAGTACTTC; CDR3: CASSLMNYEQYF
V: TRBV5-4; D: -; size: -; J: TRBJ1-1; DNA: TGTGCCACTCCCGGGATCCTCGATGCGAATGAAGCTTTCTTT; CDR3: CATPGILDANEAFF
V: TRBV9; D: -; size: -; J: TRBJ2-1; DNA: TGTGCCAGCAGCGCGGTTGGGGAAGAGGACAATGAGCAGTTCTTC; CDR3: CASSAVGEEDNEQFF
V: TRBV5-6; D: -; size: -; J: TRBJ2-4; DNA: TGTGCCAGCAGCTTGTGGAATCTCTGGGACTTC; CDR3: CASSLWNLWDF
V: TRBV19; D: TRBD2; size: -; J: TRBJ2-3; DNA: TGTGCCAGTAGTTGGGGACTAGCGGGGCCCACAGATACGCAGTATTTT; CDR3: CASSWGLAGPTDTQYF
V: TRBV30; D: -; size: -; J: TRBJ1-5; DNA: TGTGCCTGGAGCTTAGATAGGGGTAATCAGCCCCAGCATTTT; CDR3: CAWSLDRGNQPQHF
V: TRBV19; D: -; size: medium-sized; J: TRBJ1-1; DNA: TGTGCCAGTAGTATAGTTGATGGCAGCACTGAAGCTTTCTTT; CDR3: CASSIVDGSTEAFF
V: TRBV7-6; D: -; size: -; J: TRBJ2-3; DNA: TGTGCCAGCAGCCCCAGGGTTACAGATACGCAGTATTTT; CDR3: CASSPRVTDTQYF
V: TRBV6-5; D: -; size: -; J: TRBJ2-1; DNA: TGTGCCAGCAGTTACCGGGACCCGCGGCTGGACAATGAGCAGTTCTTC; CDR3: CASSYRDPRLDNEQFF
V: TRBV6-1; D: TRBD2; size: -; J: TRBJ2-7; DNA: TGTGCCAGCAGTGCTGGGCGGGGGGGTGGGTCCTACGAGCAGTACTTC; CDR3: CASSAGRGGGSYEQYF
V: TRBV7-9; D: -; size: -; J: TRBJ1-1; DNA: TGTGCCAGCAGCTTAGTGCTGGGCTCGAACACTGAAGCTTTCTTT; CDR3: CASSLVLGSNTEAFF
V: TRBV19; D: -; size: -; J: TRBJ1-1; DNA: TGTGCCAGTAGTATAGCCCTAGATGTAAGGAGCACTGAAGCTTTCTTT; CDR3: CASSIALDVRSTEAFF
V: TRBV20-1; D: -; size: -; J: TRBJ2-7; DNA: TGCAGTGCGACCCTAGGGTACGAGCAGTACTTC; CDR3: CSATLGYEQYF
V: TRBV27; D: -; size: -; J: TRBJ1-5; DNA: TGTGCCAGCAGCCCTGTCTTTGATCAGCCCCAGCATTTT; CDR3: CASSPVFDQPQHF
V: TRBV30; D: -; size: -; J: TRBJ1-3; DNA: TGTGCCTGGAGTGTAAGGCAGCGACTCTCTGGAAACACCATATATTTT; CDR3: CAWSVRQRLSGNTIYF
V: TRBV9; D: -; size: -; J: TRBJ2-7; DNA: TGTGCCAGCAGCGTAGAGGGAGTAACCTACGAGCAGTACTTC; CDR3: CASSVEGVTYEQYF
V: TRBV6-1; D: -; size: -; J: TRBJ1-1; DNA: TGTGCCAGCAGAATGGGGGGCACTGAAGCTTTCTTT; CDR3: CASRMGGTEAFF
V: TRBV6-1; D: -; size: -; J: TRBJ2-7; DNA: TGTGCCAGCAGTGAAGTCGGCTACTCAGGCGAGCAGTACTTC; CDR3: CASSEVGYSGEQYF
V: TRBV5-4; D: -; size: -; J: TRBJ1-1; DNA: TGTGCCAGCAGTCCGTCGGGGACATCCGAAGCTTTCTTT; CDR3: CASSPSGTSEAFF
V: TRBV18; D: TRBD1; size: -; J: TRBJ2-1; DNA: TGTGCCAGCTCACCGGTCGAAACAGGGGGCGCAAATAATGAGCAGTTCTTC; CDR3: CASSPVETGGANNEQFF
V: TRBV9; D: -; size: -; J: TRBJ2-3; DNA: TGTGCCAGCAGCGTAGAGGAGGATCCAGATACGCAGTATTTT; CDR3: CASSVEEDPDTQYF
V: TRBV7-2; D: -; size: -; J: TRBJ2-7; DNA: TGTGCCAGCAGCTTAGTCCTTCGGGCCTCCTACGAGCAGTACTTC; CDR3: CASSLVLRASYEQYF
V: TRBV11-2; D: -; size: -; J: TRBJ2-2; DNA: TGTGCCAGCAGCTTAGAGTGGGAGCTGTTTTTT; CDR3: CASSLEWELFF